The T cell receptor beta chain under discussion was sequenced for a study of CD8+ T cells in alopecia areata. Whole-study context: It was oral tofacitinib, at 5 to 10 mg twice daily, that treated patients received.

RNA, once extracted, was reverse transcribed into cDNA for use as the sequencing template. Produced via immunoSEQ multiplex PCR; TCRdb's table is partial and in-frame only. Of around 86,000 clones listed, around three quarters are singletons. Remarks on this clone: Its antigen remains unknown.

CDR3 size: 17 residues. Germline V gives CDR1 SGHDT, CDR2 YYEEEE. With V trimmed by 2 bases and J by 3 bases, 11 bases remained unmatched. Study results and limitations: Lesional scalp displayed greater clonality than normal scalp, most notably in alopecia totalis/universalis. Scalp clonality and expanded CD8+ clones among the top 100 were significantly decreased by tofacitinib.

Treatment of the sample: oral pan-JAK inhibitor, 5-10 mg twice daily. The TCR comes from a human donor with alopecia areata. The genes are TRBV5-6 and TRBJ2-3; 8 bases fit TRBD1. Sequenced here: CD8+ T cells sorted from blood, sampled at week 44, from a patient treated with tofacitinib. CDR3 protein: CASSLTFRQGKTDTQYF. The CDR3 nucleotides read TGTGCCAGCAGCTTAACCTTCCGACAGGGGAAAACAGATACGCAGTATTTT.